This passage covers 21 T cell receptor beta chains from one sample sequenced in a study of identical twins. MiXCR, run by TCRdb on the 5' RACE reads, gives a single entry per CDR3 protein. The sample includes about 550,000 distinct CDR3 sequences, 20% to 25% of them seen just once. The sample was also linked to a second study, of yellow fever vaccine responses in identical twins.

The sequenced sample consisted of CD4+ T cells sorted from blood. The receptors come from a young woman in good health.

Only a few counts were recorded for this clonotype. The chain is built from TRBV10-3 and TRBJ2-3; no reliable D call. Germline CDR1 and CDR2: ENHRY and SYGVKD. The CDR3 spans 14 residues. The V and J ends lost 7 bases and 6 bases respectively, with 17 bases between them. CDR3 bases: TGTGCCATCACTAAGACACGGCCTGCGGATACGCAGTATTTT. It specifies CAITKTRPADTQYF.

The CDR3 nucleotides read TGTGCCAGCGGAGGTACAGGGGGGATTTATACGCAGTATTTT. It encodes CASGGTGGIYTQYF. The chain uses TRBV12-3 or TRBV12-4 and TRBJ2-3; 8 bases agree with TRBD1. J gave up 7 bases and V 8 bases, and 11 bases lay outside the gene matches. This CDR3 is built from 14 residues.

The genes are TRBV20-1 and TRBJ2-3; D not certain. Germline V gene sequence: CDR1 DFQATT, CDR2 SNEGSKA (reference sequence). This CDR3 comprises 11 residues. V was clipped by 5 bases and J by 6 bases, with 9 bases between them. CDR3 coding DNA: TGCAGTGCTCCTGTCCGCGATACGCAGTATTTT. The encoded protein is CSAPVRDTQYF.

This clonotype was counted between two and nine times. J is TRBJ1-1 and V is TRBV28; 7 bases match TRBD1. The germline V gene has CDR1 MDHEN and CDR2 SYDVKM. The trim removed 6 bases at V and 1 base at J, leaving 5 bases unmatched. This CDR3 is built from 14 residues. Here the CDR3 reads CASRRDSRNTEAFF. Here the CDR3 DNA reads TGTGCCAGCAGGCGGGACAGTAGGAACACTGAAGCTTTCTTT. Combining the CDR3 with reference TRBV28 and TRBJ1-1 gives the whole variable domain DVKVTQSSRYLVKRTGEKVFLECVQDMDHENMFWYRQDPGLGLRLIYFSYDVKMKEKGDIPEGYSVSREKKERFSLILESASTNQTSMYLCASRRDSRNTEAFFGQGTRLTVV.

V usage is TRBV5-1 and J usage is TRBJ1-6; 7 nucleotides agree with TRBD1. CDR1 SGHRS and CDR2 YFSETQ come from the germline V gene. CDR3 length equals 16 residues. After removal of 7 bases from V and 0 bases from J, the junction contained 7 bases not matched to a gene. The CDR3 protein is CASRRQGSSYNSPLHF. CDR3 DNA sequence: TGCGCCAGCCGGAGACAGGGAAGCTCCTATAATTCACCCCTCCACTTT.

V is TRBV5-1 and J is TRBJ2-1, with D possibly being TRBD2 (6 bases). The CDR3 loop spans 13 amino acids. Trimming took off 5 bases at V and 6 bases at J, with 12 bases between the two ends. Germline-derived CDR1 and CDR2 are SGHRS and YFSETQ. CDR3 residues: CASRGAGLNEQFF. In DNA, the CDR3 is TGCGCCAGCAGGGGAGCGGGTCTCAATGAGCAGTTCTTC.

The V call is TRBV20-1, the J call TRBJ2-7; 16 bases line up with TRBD2. With V trimmed by 3 bases and J by 5 bases, 10 bases remained unmatched. Looked up from germline, CDR1 is DFQATT and CDR2 is SNEGSKA (reference sequence). This CDR3 comprises 17 residues. CDR3 coding DNA: TGCAGTGCTAGGAGTCCCGGGACTAGCGGGGGGGCCCACGAGCAGTACGTC. It yields the protein CSARSPGTSGGAHEQYV.

This rearrangement joins TRBV2 to TRBJ2-1; D is possibly TRBD1 (5 bases). The CDR3 runs to 14 residues. V lost 6 bases, J lost 1 base, and 10 bases lay in between. Looked up from germline, CDR1 is SNHLY and CDR2 is FYNNEI. The CDR3 DNA follows: TGTGCCAGCAGATTCCAGGGTTCCTACAATGAGCAGTTCTTC. It translates to CASRFQGSYNEQFF.

J is TRBJ2-3 and V is TRBV19; 8 bases are shared with TRBD1. Germline trimming cut 3 bases from V and 1 base from J; bases unmatched to any gene: 12. This CDR3 has 18 amino acids. Looked up from germline, CDR1 is LNHDA and CDR2 is SQIVND (reference sequence). CDR3 nucleotides: TGTGCCAGTAGTATCCCCGGGACAGGAATCGTGGGCACAGATACGCAGTATTTT. Translating it yields CASSIPGTGIVGTDTQYF.

This rearrangement joins TRBV3-1 to TRBJ2-1, with a weak D call TRBD2 (6 bases). The V and J ends lost 3 bases and 7 bases respectively, with 19 bases between them. CDR1 LGHDT and CDR2 YNNKEL come from the germline V gene (reference sequence). The CDR3 consists of 16 residues. DNA of the CDR3: TGTGCCAGCAGCCAGACGACACGGTTGGGGGGTAATGAGCAGTTCTTC. Amino acid sequence: CASSQTTRLGGNEQFF.

This chain links TRBV3-1 with TRBJ1-1; maybe TRBD1 (5 bases). The germline CDR1 and CDR2 sequences are LGHDT and YNNKEL (reference sequence). This CDR3 is 12 amino acids long. With 7 bases removed from V and 5 bases from J, the gap between germline ends came to 11 bases. The CDR3 DNA reads TGTGCCAGCACCGACGGGGCTACTGAAGCTTTCTTT. Translating gives CASTDGATEAFF.

This clonotype was recorded many times. The chain uses TRBV6-1 and TRBJ1-1, with D possibly TRBD1 on 6 matching bases. Germline CDR1 is MNHNS and CDR2 is SASEGT. CDR3 length: 14 amino acids. The V end was cut by 9 bases, the J end by 0 bases, with 14 bases between. CDR3 sequence (DNA): TGTGCCAGTATCCGGGACACCATGAACACTGAAGCTTTCTTT. It yields the protein CASIRDTMNTEAFF.

There are a few counts of this clonotype. This sequence joins TRBV4-2 and TRBJ1-6, with 9 bases identical to TRBD1. The V segment lost 4 bases and the J segment 5 bases; nucleotides outside the gene matches: 6. The length of the CDR3 is 16 residues. Germline CDR1 reads LGHNA; CDR2 reads YNFKEQ. In DNA form, the CDR3 reads TGTGCCAGCAGCCTAGTTACAGGGGGCAATAATTCACCCCTCCACTTT. Protein sequence: CASSLVTGGNNSPLHF.

CDR3: CASSLYRVGEQYV. The CDR3 DNA is TGTGCCAGCAGCCTATACAGGGTCGGTGAGCAGTACGTC. The rearrangement links TRBV14 to TRBJ2-7; the D gene is possibly TRBD1 (6 bases). V gave up 4 bases and J gave up 7 bases, with 14 bases separating them. The CDR3 loop spans 13 amino acids. Germline CDR1 is SGHDN and CDR2 is FVKESK.

This clonotype was counted between two and nine times. This chain connects TRBV20-1 to TRBJ2-1; 13 bases are a match to TRBD2. CDR1 is DFQATT and CDR2 is SNEGSKA in the germline V gene (reference sequence). J was trimmed by 7 bases and V by 0 bases; bases with no gene match: 3. The CDR3 is 15 residues long. CDR3 bases: TGCAGTGCTAGAGATGGGGGACTAGCGGGGAATGAGCAGTTCTTC. Translated: CSARDGGLAGNEQFF.

The chain is built from TRBV10-1 and TRBJ2-5; D gene uncertain. From germline, CDR1 is WNHNN and CDR2 SYGVQD (reference sequence). The CDR3 is 13 residues long. V was pared by 4 bases and J by 4 bases, with 10 bases between. CDR3 DNA sequence: TGCGCCAGCAGTGTTGGGCCGGGAGAGACCCAGTACTTC. Amino acid sequence: CASSVGPGETQYF.

The chain employs TRBV3-1 and TRBJ2-1; D not resolved. The length of the CDR3 is 13 residues. With 4 bases removed from V and 9 bases from J, the gap between germline ends came to 13 bases. Germline V gene lookup returns CDR1 LGHDT and CDR2 YNNKEL (reference sequence). The DNA for the CDR3 is TGTGCCAGCAGCCCCGTGTACCTCGGTGAGCAGTTCTTC. Translation: CASSPVYLGEQFF.

This chain links TRBV7-9 with TRBJ2-5; no reliable D call. V was cut by 4 bases and J by 5 bases, with 14 bases left in between. CDR1 and CDR2 from the germline V gene are SEHNR and FQNEAQ (reference sequence). The CDR3 sequence is 14 residues long. The DNA of the CDR3 is TGTGCCAGCAGCTCAACGACATATGGGGAGACCCAGTACTTC. It yields the protein CASSSTTYGETQYF.

The V and J genes are TRBV5-6 and TRBJ2-6, with 8 positions matching TRBD2. In germline, CDR1 is SGHDT, CDR2 YYEEEE. The ends lost 0 bases at V and 1 base at J; junction bases unmatched: 15. CDR3 length equals 21 residues. Written as DNA, the CDR3 is TGTGCCAGCAGCTTGGGGCTGGGACTAGAAGCCGAAGGATCTGGGGCCAACGTCCTGACTTTC. The encoded protein is CASSLGLGLEAEGSGANVLTF. Together with reference TRBV5-6 and TRBJ2-6, the CDR3 gives the full variable domain: DAGVTQSPTHLIKTRGQQVTLRCSPKSGHDTVSWYQQALGQGPQFIFQYYEEEERQRGNFPDRFSGHQFPNYSSELNVNALLLGDSALYLCASSLGLGLEAEGSGANVLTFGAGSRLTVL.

V gene TRBV6-1 combines with J gene TRBJ2-2, with 9 bases aligning to TRBD2. The germline CDR1 and CDR2 sequences are MNHNS and SASEGT. The length of the CDR3 is 18 residues. J lost 0 bases, V lost 2 bases, and 7 bases had no gene match. The CDR3 loop is CASSELRIAGANTGELFF. CDR3 DNA: TGTGCCAGCAGTGAATTACGAATAGCGGGGGCGAACACCGGGGAGCTGTTTTTT.

V and J are TRBV2 and TRBJ2-1; D remains unclear. Germline V gene lookup returns CDR1 SNHLY and CDR2 FYNNEI. The V and J ends lost 5 bases and 8 bases respectively, with 16 bases between them. The length of the CDR3 is 14 residues. CDR3 sequence: CASSPRQGWDEQFF. In nucleotides, the CDR3 is TGTGCCAGCAGTCCCAGGCAAGGGTGGGATGAGCAGTTCTTC.